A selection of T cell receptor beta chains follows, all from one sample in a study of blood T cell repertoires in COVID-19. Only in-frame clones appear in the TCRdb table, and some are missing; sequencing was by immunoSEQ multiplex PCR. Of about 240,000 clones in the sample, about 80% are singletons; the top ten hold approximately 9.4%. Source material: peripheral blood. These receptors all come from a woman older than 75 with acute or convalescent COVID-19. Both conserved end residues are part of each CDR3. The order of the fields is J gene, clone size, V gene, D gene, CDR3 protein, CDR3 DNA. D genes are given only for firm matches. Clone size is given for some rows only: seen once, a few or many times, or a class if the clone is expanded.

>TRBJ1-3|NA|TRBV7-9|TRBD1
CASSTFRGSGNTIYF
TGTGCCAGCAGCACCTTCAGGGGGTCCGGAAACACCATATATTTT
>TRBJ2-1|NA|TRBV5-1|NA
CASSLGQIYNEQFF
TGCGCCAGCAGCTTGGGACAAATCTACAATGAGCAGTTCTTC
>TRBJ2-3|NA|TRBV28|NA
CASSWGTSTDTQYF
TGTGCCAGCAGTTGGGGGACTAGCACAGATACGCAGTATTTT
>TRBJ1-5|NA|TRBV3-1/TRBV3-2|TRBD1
CASSQEGRQGVNNQPQHF
TGTGCCAGCAGCCAAGAAGGGAGACAGGGGGTGAACAATCAGCCCCAGCATTTT
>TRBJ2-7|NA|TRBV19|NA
CASSPTADTSLREQYF
TGTGCCAGTAGTCCTACTGCGGACACCTCCTTGAGGGAGCAGTACTTC
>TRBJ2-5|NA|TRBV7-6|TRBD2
CASKLRGGRGQETQYF
TGTGCCAGCAAATTACGGGGGGGCCGGGGACAAGAGACCCAGTACTTC
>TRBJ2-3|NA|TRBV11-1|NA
CASSLRRTGDTQYF
TGTGCCAGCAGCTTAAGGAGGACTGGGGATACGCAGTATTTT
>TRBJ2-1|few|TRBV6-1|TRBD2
CASSETAGAYNEQFF
TGTGCCAGCAGTGAAACAGCGGGGGCCTACAATGAGCAGTTCTTC
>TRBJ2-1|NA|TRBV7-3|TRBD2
CASSLSGTTRNEQFF
TGTGCCAGCAGCTTATCCGGGACTACCCGAAATGAGCAGTTCTTC
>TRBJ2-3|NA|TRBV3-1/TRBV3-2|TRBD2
CASSRLAGVTDTQYF
TGTGCCAGCAGCCGGCTAGCGGGGGTCACAGATACGCAGTATTTT
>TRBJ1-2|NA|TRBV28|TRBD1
CASSPTGLYGYTF
TGTGCCAGCAGTCCGACAGGGTTATATGGCTACACCTTC
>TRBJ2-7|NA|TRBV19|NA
CASSIGGQLPFSYEQYF
TGTGCCAGTAGTATCGGAGGCCAACTGCCCTTCTCCTACGAGCAGTACTTC
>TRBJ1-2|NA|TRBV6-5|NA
CASSPGGSGYGYTF
TGTGCCAGCAGCCCCGGGGGATCGGGCTATGGCTACACCTTC
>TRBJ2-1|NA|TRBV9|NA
CATGRGQSSSSYNEQFF
TGCGCGACCGGCCGTGGACAGTCTTCAAGCTCCTACAATGAGCAGTTCTTC
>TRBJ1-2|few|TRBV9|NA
CASSVGLSVVGDYGYTF
TGTGCCAGCAGCGTAGGTCTATCTGTCGTCGGGGACTATGGCTACACCTTC
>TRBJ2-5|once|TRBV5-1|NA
CASSPGRTEYQETQYF
TGCGCCAGCAGCCCCGGTAGGACAGAGTACCAAGAGACCCAGTACTTC
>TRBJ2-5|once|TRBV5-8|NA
CASSLRYRDTKETQYF
TGTGCCAGCAGCTTGCGGTACCGGGACACCAAAGAGACCCAGTACTTC
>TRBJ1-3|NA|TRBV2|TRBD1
CASIEGQGFSLSSGNTIYF
TGTGCCAGCATCGAGGGACAGGGATTTTCTCTTAGCTCTGGAAACACCATATATTTT
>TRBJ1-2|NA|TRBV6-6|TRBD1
CASSQGQAIYGYTF
TGTGCCAGCAGCCAGGGACAGGCGATCTATGGCTACACCTTC
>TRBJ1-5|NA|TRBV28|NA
CASSPRTQLNQPQHF
TGTGCCAGCAGTCCCCGGACACAACTCAATCAGCCCCAGCATTTT
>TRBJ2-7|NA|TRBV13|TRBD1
CASSLLSLTGTGYEQYF
TGTGCCAGCAGCTTACTTTCCCTGACAGGGACAGGCTACGAGCAGTACTTC
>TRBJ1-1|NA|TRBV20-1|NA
CSASVPSHTEAFF
TGCAGTGCTAGTGTCCCCAGTCACACTGAAGCTTTCTTT
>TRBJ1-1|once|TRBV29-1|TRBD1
CSARYTGGRDTEAFF
TGCAGCGCCAGATACACAGGGGGCAGAGACACTGAAGCTTTCTTT
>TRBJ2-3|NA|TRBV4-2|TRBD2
CASSPRWLAGSSTDTQYF
TGTGCCAGCAGCCCCCGTTGGCTAGCGGGTTCTAGCACAGATACGCAGTATTTT
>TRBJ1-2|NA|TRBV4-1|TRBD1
CASSQPDRDIGYTF
TGCGCCAGCAGCCAACCGGACAGGGATATCGGCTACACCTTC
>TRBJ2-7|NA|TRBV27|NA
CASSRRTGTKKTEQYF
TGTGCCAGCAGTCGCCGAACCGGGACAAAAAAAACCGAGCAGTACTTC
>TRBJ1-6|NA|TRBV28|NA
CASSLFQDNSPLHF
TGTGCCAGCAGTTTATTTCAGGATAATTCACCCCTCCACTTT
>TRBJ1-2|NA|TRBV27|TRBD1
CASSTGGNYGYTF
TGTGCCAGCTCCACAGGGGGCAACTATGGCTACACCTTC
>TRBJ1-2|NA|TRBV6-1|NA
CASSEEGVGGYTF
TGTGCCAGCAGTGAAGAAGGGGTGGGTGGCTACACCTTC
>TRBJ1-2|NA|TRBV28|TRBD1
CASSTPDREAYGYTF
TGTGCCAGCAGTACACCGGACAGGGAGGCCTATGGCTACACCTTC
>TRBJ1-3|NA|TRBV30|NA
CAWSRGGSGNTIYF
TGTGCCTGGAGTCGGGGGGGCTCTGGAAACACCATATATTTT
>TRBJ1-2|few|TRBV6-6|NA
CASSYFPGNYGYTF
TGTGCCAGCAGTTATTTTCCAGGGAACTATGGCTACACCTTC
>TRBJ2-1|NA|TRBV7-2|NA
CASSSTGGPGSEQFF
TGTGCCAGCAGCTCCACCGGGGGACCCGGGTCGGAGCAGTTCTTC
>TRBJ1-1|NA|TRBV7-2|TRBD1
CASSLDRGRGNTEAFF
TGTGCCAGCAGCTTAGACAGGGGGCGAGGGAACACTGAAGCTTTCTTT
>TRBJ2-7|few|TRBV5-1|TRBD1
CASSPDRGSLYEQYF
TGCGCCAGCAGCCCCGACAGGGGATCTCTCTACGAGCAGTACTTC